This TCR beta chain was recorded in a study of blood T cells in healthy people across ages. Findings and caveats of the study: TCR beta diversity per million T cells fell roughly linearly with age.

Points on this clonotype: Its antigen is not identified.

Primed by a sample-barcoded 5' primer and a J-beta primer mix, a second PCR proceeded for 7 to 11 cycles. Via MiXCR, TCRdb re-called the 5' RACE reads, giving one row per CDR3 protein. The sample has about 1.5 million distinct CDR3 sequences; approximately 42% are singletons. Healthy individuals of Caucasian origin from Russia, aged about 6 to 95, served as donors. Each sample had at least 6 million PBMCs isolated. This CDR3 is 15 amino acids long. Germline-derived CDR1 and CDR2 are MNHEY and SVGEGT. The junction had 2 bases not matched to a gene; V was cut back by 1 base and J by 2 bases. The rearrangement links TRBV6-2 or TRBV6-3 to TRBJ2-1, with 7 bases that match TRBD1. This receptor was identified in a woman aged 18-30 years in good health. The material sequenced was blood. This chain's CDR3 is CASSYWGQPYNEQFF. In DNA form, the CDR3 reads TGTGCCAGCAGTTACTGGGGACAGCCCTACAATGAGCAGTTCTTC.